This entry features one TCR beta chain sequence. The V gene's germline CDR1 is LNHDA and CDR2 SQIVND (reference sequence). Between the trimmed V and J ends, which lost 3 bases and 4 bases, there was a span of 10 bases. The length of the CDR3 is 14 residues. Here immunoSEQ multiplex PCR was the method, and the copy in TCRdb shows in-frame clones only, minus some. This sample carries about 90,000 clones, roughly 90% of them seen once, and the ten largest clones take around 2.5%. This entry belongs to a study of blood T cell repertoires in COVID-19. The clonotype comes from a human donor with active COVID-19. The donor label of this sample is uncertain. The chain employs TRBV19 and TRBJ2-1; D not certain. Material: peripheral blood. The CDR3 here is CASSILGPYNEQFF. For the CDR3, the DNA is TGTGCCAGTAGTATCCTGGGCCCTTACAATGAGCAGTTCTTC.